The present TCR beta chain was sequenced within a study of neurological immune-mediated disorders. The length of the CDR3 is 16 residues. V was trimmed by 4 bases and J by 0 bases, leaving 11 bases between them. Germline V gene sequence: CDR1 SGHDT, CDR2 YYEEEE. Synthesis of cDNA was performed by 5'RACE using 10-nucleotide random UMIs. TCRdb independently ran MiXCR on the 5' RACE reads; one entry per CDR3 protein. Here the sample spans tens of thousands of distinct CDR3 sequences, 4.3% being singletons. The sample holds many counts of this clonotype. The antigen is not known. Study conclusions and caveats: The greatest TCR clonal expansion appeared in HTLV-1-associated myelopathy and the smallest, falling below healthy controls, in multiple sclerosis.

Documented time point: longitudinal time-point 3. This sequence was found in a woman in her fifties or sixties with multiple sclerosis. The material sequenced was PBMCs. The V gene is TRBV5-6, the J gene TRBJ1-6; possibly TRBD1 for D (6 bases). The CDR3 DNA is TGTGCCAGCAGCCCCCAGGGGAGCTCCTATAATTCACCCCTCCACTTT. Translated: CASSPQGSSYNSPLHF.